The 9 T cell receptor beta chains below were found in one sample sequenced in a study of blood T cells in healthy people across ages. Alongside a J-beta primer mix, a sample-barcoded 5' primer served in a second PCR lasting roughly 6 to 11 cycles. TCRdb fed the 5' RACE reads into MiXCR, producing one record per CDR3 protein. The table lists 1.5 million to 2 million distinct CDR3 sequences, 28% of them singletons. Sequences were obtained from blood. These receptors were collected from a woman aged 25 to 45 in good health.

The chain links TRBV7-2 to TRBJ2-2; TRBD2 is a possible D gene (6 bases). The CDR3 has 15 residues. V gave up 3 bases and J gave up 0 bases, with 8 bases separating them. The V gene's germline CDR1 is SGHTA and CDR2 FQGNSA. The CDR3 coding sequence is TGTGCCAGCAGCTTCGGGACTTCGAACACCGGGGAGCTGTTTTTT. Its translation: CASSFGTSNTGELFF.

This clonotype was picked up a small number of times. The V gene is TRBV7-6, the J gene TRBJ1-2; the D gene is possibly TRBD1 (6 bases). Per germline, CDR1 SGHVS and CDR2 FNYEAQ. The CDR3 covers 17 residues. Trimming removed 2 bases at V and 4 bases at J, with 20 bases between. In nucleotides, the CDR3 is TGTGCCAGCAGCTTATTTACGGGTGGAGGGGACATCTATGGCTACACCTTC. It specifies CASSLFTGGGDIYGYTF.

The rearrangement uses TRBV5-4 and TRBJ2-6, with unresolved D. Germline-derived CDR1 and CDR2 are SGHNT and YYREEE (reference sequence). The CDR3 sequence is 17 residues long. Trimming pared 0 bases from V and 1 base from J, leaving 11 bases between. The CDR3 loop is CASSLGQPVSGANVLTF. The CDR3 nucleotides are TGTGCCAGCAGCTTGGGGCAGCCTGTTTCTGGGGCCAACGTCCTGACTTTC. The complete variable domain, with remaining parts taken from reference TRBV5-4 and TRBJ2-6, reads ETGVTQSPTHLIKTRGQQVTLRCSSQSGHNTVSWYQQALGQGPQFIFQYYREEENGRGNFPPRFSGLQFPNYSSELNVNALELDDSALYLCASSLGQPVSGANVLTFGAGSRLTVL.

For this clonotype: One end of the junction is discordant with germline, which a read error may explain. The CDR3 reads CVSSFRDGKEKLFF. DNA for the CDR3: TGTGTCAGCAGTTTCCGGGACGGTAAAGAAAAACTGTTTTTT. The rearrangement uses TRBV12-3 or TRBV12-4 and TRBJ1-4, with D possibly TRBD1 on 5 matching bases. The CDR3 is made up of 14 amino acids.

Of note for this clonotype: A much larger clone lies one base from this, so it may be a read error. CDR3 residues: CASNRGGGPSSYKQYF. The CDR3 nucleotides are TGTGCCAGCAACCGAGGGGGGGGCCCCAGCTCCTACAAGCAGTACTTC. This chain links TRBV7-2 with TRBJ2-7, with D possibly being TRBD2 (7 bases). Germline V gene data show CDR1 as SGHTA and CDR2 as FQGNSA. The CDR3 extends over 16 amino acids.

As to this clonotype: Being one base from a much bigger clone, this may be a read error. The rearrangement uses TRBV29-1 and TRBJ2-7; 9 nucleotides agree with TRBD1. CDR3 length equals 15 residues. The germline gives CDR1 SQVTM, CDR2 ANQGSEA. CDR3 nucleotides: TGCAGCTTTGGGGGACAGGGAAGAGGGCTCTACGAGGAGTACTTC. Its protein product is CSFGGQGRGLYEEYF.

In its sample, this clonotype was seen a few times. The V gene is TRBV7-9, the J gene TRBJ2-1; 12 bases match TRBD2. This CDR3 is built from 13 residues. The junction had 5 bases not matched to a gene; V was cut back by 7 bases and J by 10 bases. Germline CDR1 and CDR2: SEHNR and FQNEAQ (reference sequence). CDR3 amino acids: CASTSSGRGEQFF. The CDR3 bases are TGTGCCAGCACCTCTAGCGGGAGGGGAGAGCAGTTCTTC.

In its sample, this clonotype was seen a few times. This sequence joins TRBV20-1 and TRBJ2-3; D is uncertain. Germline CDR1 and CDR2: DFQATT and SNEGSKA (reference sequence). V shed 3 bases and J shed 3 bases, with 16 bases lying between them. The CDR3 is 15 amino acids. CDR3 loop: CSARSRVVLTDTQYF. CDR3 nucleotide sequence: TGCAGTGCTAGGAGTAGGGTTGTGTTGACAGATACGCAGTATTTT.

This clonotype occurred a few times. The chain links TRBV20-1 to TRBJ2-3; TRBD2 matches at 9 bases. CDR1 is DFQATT, CDR2 SNEGSKA, per germline (reference sequence). This CDR3 spans 15 amino acids. V lost 0 bases, J lost 6 bases, and 7 bases stayed unmatched. This CDR3 reads CSARDRLAGLDTQYF. In DNA form, the CDR3 reads TGCAGTGCTAGAGATAGGCTAGCGGGGTTGGATACGCAGTATTTT.